This entry features one TCR beta chain sequence. From its re-call of the 5' RACE reads, TCRdb lists each CDR3 protein once, without DNA. Listed are 440,000 or so distinct CDR3 sequences; about 2.3% falls within the top ten. The CDR3 consists of 15 residues. CDR1 and CDR2 (germline): SGDLS, YYNGEE. This sample was included in a study of monozygotic twins with inflammatory bowel disease. This clonotype originated in a human donor with ulcerative colitis or Crohn's disease, or a healthy co-twin of an affected twin (not recorded which). Sequencing was carried out using blood. V and J are TRBV9 and TRBJ1-5; the D call of TRBD1 rests on TCRdb alone, since no DNA is present to check it. CDR3 sequence: CASSVGSTENQPQHF.